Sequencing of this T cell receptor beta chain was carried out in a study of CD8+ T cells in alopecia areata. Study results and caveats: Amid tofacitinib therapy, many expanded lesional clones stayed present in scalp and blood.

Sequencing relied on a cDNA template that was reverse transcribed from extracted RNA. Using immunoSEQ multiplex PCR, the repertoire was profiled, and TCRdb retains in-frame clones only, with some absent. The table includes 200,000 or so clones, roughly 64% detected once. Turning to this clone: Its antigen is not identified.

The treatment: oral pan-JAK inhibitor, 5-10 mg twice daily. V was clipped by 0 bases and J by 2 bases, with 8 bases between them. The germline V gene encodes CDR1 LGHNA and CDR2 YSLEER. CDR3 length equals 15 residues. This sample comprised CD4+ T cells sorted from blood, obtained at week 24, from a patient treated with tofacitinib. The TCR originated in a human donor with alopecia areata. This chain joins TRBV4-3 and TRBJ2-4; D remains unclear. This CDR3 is CASSQEPSSKNIQYF. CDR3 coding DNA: TGCGCCAGCAGCCAAGAACCCAGTTCCAAAAACATTCAGTACTTC.